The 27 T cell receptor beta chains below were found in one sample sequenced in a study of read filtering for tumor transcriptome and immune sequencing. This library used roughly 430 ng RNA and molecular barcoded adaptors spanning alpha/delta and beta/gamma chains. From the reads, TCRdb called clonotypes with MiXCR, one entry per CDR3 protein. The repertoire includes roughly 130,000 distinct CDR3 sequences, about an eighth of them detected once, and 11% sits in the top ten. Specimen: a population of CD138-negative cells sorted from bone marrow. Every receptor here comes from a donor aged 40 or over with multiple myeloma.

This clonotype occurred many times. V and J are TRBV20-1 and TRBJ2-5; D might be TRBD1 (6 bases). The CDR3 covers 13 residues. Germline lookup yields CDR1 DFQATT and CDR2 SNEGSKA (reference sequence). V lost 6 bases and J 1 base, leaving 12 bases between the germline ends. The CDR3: CSALTGGQETQYF. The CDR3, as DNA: TGCAGTGCCTTGACAGGAGGCCAAGAGACCCAGTACTTC.

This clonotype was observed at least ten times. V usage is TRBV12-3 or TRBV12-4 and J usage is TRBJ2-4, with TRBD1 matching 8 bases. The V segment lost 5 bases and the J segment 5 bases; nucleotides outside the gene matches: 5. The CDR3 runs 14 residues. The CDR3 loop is CASSRTGSQNIQYF. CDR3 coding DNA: TGTGCCAGCAGTAGGACAGGGTCCCAAAACATTCAGTACTTC.

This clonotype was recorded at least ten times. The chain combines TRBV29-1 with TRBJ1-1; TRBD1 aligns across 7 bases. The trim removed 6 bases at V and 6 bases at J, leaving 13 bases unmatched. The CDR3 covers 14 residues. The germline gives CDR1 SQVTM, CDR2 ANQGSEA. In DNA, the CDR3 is TGCAGCGTGGGGAAAACAGGGGCCCCCCCTGAAGCTTTCTTT. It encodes CSVGKTGAPPEAFF. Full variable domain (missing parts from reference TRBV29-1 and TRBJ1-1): SAVISQKPSRDICQRGTSLTIQCQVDSQVTMMFWYRQQPGQSLTLIATANQGSEATYESGFVIDKFPISRPNLTFSTLTVSNMSPEDSSIYLCSVGKTGAPPEAFFGQGTRLTVV.

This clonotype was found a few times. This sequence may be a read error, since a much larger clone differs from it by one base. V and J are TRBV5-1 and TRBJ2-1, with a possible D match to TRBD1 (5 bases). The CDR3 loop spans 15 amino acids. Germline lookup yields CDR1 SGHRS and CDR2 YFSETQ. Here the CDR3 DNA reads TGCGCCAGCAGCTTGGGGCAGGGCCCTTACAATGGGCAGTTCTTC. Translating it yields CASSLGQGPYNGQFF.

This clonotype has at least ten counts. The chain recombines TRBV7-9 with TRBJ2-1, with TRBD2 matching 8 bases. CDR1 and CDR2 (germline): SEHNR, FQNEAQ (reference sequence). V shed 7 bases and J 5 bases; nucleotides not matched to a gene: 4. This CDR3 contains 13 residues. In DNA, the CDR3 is TGTGCCAGCACCGTAGCGGGAAACAATGAGCAGTTCTTC. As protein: CASTVAGNNEQFF. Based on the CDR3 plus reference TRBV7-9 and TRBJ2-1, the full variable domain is DTGVSQNPRHKITKRGQNVTFRCDPISEHNRLYWYRQTLGQGPEFLTYFQNEAQLEKSRLLSDRFSAERPKGSFSTLEIQRTEQGDSAMYLCASTVAGNNEQFFGPGTRLTVL.

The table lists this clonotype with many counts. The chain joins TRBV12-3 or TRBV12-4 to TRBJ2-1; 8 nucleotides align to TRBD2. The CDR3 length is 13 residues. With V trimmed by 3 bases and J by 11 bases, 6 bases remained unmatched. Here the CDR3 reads CASSFGRGGKQFF. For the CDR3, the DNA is TGTGCCAGCAGTTTCGGGAGGGGCGGAAAGCAGTTCTTC.

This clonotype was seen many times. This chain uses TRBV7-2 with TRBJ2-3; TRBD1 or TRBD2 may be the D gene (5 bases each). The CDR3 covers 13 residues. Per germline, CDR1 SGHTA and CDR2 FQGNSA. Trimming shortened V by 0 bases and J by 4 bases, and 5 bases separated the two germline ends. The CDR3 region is CASSLAGADTQYF. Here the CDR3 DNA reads TGTGCCAGCAGCTTAGCGGGGGCAGATACGCAGTATTTT.

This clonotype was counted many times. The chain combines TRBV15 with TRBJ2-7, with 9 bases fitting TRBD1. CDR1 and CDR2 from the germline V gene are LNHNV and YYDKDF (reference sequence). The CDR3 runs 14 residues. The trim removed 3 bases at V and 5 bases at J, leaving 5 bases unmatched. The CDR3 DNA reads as TGTGCCACCAGCAGGGACAGGGGTTCGGACGAGCAGTACTTC. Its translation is CATSRDRGSDEQYF.

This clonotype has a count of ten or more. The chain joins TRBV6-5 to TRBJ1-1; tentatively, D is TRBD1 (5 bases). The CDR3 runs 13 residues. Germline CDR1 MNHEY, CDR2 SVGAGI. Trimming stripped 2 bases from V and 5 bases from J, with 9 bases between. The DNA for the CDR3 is TGTGCCAGCAGTTACGGGGGGGTAACTGAAGCTTTCTTT. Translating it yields CASSYGGVTEAFF.

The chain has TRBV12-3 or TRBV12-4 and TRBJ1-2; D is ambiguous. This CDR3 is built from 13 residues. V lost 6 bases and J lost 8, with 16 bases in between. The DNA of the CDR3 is TGTGCCAGCAGCCCCGACGGGAGAGGAGGCTACACCTTC. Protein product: CASSPDGRGGYTF.

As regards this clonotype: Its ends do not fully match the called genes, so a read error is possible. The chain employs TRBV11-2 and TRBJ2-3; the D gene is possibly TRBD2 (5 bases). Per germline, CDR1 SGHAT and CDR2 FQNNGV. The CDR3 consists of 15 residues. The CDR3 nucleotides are TGTGCCAGCACCAACCCATGGAGGTCTACAGATCCGCAGTATTTT. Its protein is CASTNPWRSTDPQYF.

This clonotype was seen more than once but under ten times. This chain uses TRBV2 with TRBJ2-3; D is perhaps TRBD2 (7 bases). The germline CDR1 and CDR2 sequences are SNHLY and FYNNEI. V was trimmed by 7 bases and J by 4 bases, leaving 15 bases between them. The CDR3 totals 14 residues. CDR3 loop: CASKGGTDPDTQYF. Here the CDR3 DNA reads TGTGCCAGCAAGGGGGGGACCGACCCAGATACGCAGTATTTT. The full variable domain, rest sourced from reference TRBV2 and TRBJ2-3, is EPEVTQTPSHQVTQMGQEVILRCVPISNHLYFYWYRQILGQKVEFLVSFYNNEISEKSEIFDDQFSVERPDGSNFTLKIRSTKLEDSAMYFCASKGGTDPDTQYFGPGTRLTVL.

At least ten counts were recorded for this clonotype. This CDR3 reads CASSPGPRDGYTF. CDR3 DNA sequence: TGTGCCAGCAGCCCCGGGCCGAGAGATGGCTACACCTTC. J is TRBJ1-2 and V is TRBV3-1; D call uncertain. Trimming left V 4 bases short and J 6 bases short, with 12 bases between. Germline lookup yields CDR1 LGHDT and CDR2 YNNKEL (reference sequence). The CDR3 consists of 13 residues.

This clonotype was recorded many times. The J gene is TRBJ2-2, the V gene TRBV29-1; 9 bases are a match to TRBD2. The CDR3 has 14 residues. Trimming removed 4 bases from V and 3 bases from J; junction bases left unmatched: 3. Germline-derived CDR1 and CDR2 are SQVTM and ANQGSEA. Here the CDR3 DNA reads TGCAGCGTTGTCCGGACTAGCGACACCGGGGAGCTGTTTTTT. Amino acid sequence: CSVVRTSDTGELFF.

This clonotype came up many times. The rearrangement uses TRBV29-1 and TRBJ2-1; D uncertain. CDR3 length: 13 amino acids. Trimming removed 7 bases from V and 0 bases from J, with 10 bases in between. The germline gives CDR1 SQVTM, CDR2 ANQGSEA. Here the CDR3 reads CSGTSSSYNEQFF. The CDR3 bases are TGCAGCGGGACCAGTAGCTCCTACAATGAGCAGTTCTTC.

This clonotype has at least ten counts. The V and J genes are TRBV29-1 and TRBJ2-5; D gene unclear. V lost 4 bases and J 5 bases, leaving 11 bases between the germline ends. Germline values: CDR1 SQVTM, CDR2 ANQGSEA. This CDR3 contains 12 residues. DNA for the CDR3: TGCAGCGTTGTCGCGCAGGTGGAGACCCAGTACTTC. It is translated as CSVVAQVETQYF. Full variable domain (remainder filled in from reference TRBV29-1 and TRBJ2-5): SAVISQKPSRDICQRGTSLTIQCQVDSQVTMMFWYRQQPGQSLTLIATANQGSEATYESGFVIDKFPISRPNLTFSTLTVSNMSPEDSSIYLCSVVAQVETQYFGPGTRLLVL.

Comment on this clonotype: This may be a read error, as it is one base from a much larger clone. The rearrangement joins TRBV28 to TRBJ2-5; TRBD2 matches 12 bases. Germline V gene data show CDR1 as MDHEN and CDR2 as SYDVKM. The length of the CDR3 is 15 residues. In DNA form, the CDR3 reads TGTACCAGCAGTCCTCGACTAGCGGGAGAAGAGACCCAGTACTTC. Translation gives CTSSPRLAGEETQYF.

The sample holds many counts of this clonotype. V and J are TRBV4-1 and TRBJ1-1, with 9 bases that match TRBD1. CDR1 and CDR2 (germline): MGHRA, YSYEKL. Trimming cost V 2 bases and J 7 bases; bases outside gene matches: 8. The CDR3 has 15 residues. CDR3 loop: CASSQFGTGKNEAFF. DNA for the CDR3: TGCGCCAGCAGCCAATTCGGGACAGGGAAGAATGAAGCTTTCTTT.

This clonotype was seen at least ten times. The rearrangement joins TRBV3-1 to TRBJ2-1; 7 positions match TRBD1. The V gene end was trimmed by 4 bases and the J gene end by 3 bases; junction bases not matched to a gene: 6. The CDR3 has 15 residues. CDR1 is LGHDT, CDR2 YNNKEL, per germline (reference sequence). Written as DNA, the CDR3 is TGTGCCAGCAGCCTCCGGGACAGAGACTACAATGAGCAGTTCTTC. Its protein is CASSLRDRDYNEQFF.

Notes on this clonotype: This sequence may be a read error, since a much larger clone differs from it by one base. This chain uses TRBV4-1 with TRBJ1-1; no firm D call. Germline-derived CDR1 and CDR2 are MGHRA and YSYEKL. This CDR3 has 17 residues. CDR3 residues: CASGQDSKQAGRAEAFF. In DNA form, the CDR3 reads TGTGCCAGCGGCCAAGATTCCAAGCAGGCCGGTAGAGCTGAAGCTTTCTTT.

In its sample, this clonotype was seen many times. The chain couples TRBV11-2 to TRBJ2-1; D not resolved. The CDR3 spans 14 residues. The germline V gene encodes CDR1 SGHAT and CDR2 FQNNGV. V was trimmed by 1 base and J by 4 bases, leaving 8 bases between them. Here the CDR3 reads CASSLAGRYNEQFF. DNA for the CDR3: TGTGCCAGCAGCTTAGCGGGTCGATACAATGAGCAGTTCTTC.

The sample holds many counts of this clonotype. The chain's CDR3 is CAWRRGREGYGYTF. CDR3 nucleotides: TGTGCCTGGAGAAGGGGACGGGAGGGCTATGGCTACACCTTC. This rearrangement joins TRBV30 to TRBJ1-2, with a tentative D call TRBD1 (5 bases). This CDR3 has 14 residues. The germline V gene has CDR1 GTSNPN and CDR2 SVGIG (reference sequence). Trimming shortened V by 3 bases and J by 4 bases, and 15 bases separated the two germline ends.

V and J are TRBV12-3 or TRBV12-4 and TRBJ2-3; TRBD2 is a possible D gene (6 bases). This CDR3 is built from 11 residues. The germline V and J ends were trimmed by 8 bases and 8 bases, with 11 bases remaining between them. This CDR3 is CASGGGITQYF. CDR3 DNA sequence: TGTGCCAGCGGGGGAGGAATTACGCAGTATTTT.

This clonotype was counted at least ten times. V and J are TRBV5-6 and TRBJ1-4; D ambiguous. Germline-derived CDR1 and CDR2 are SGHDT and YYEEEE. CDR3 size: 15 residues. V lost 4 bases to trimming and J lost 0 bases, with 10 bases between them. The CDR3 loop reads CASSRWDATNEKLFF. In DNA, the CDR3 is TGTGCCAGCAGCCGGTGGGATGCAACTAATGAAAAACTGTTTTTT.

CDR3 coding DNA: TGTGCCAGTATCAAAGAACCGAATAGCAATCAGCCCCAGCATTTT. Its protein product is CASIKEPNSNQPQHF. The V and J genes are TRBV19 and TRBJ1-5; D unresolved. The CDR3 consists of 15 residues. The V gene lost 7 bases and the J gene lost 0 bases, with 13 bases spanning the gap. Germline V gene lookup returns CDR1 LNHDA and CDR2 SQIVND (reference sequence).

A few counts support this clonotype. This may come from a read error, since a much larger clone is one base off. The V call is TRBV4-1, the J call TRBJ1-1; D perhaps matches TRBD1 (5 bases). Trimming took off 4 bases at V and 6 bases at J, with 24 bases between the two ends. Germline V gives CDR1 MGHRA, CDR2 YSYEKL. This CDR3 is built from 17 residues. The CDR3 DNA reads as TGCGCCAGCAGCCGGAGGGGCGCGTTCGGTTCGGACGCTGAAGCTTTCTTT. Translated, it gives CASSRRGAFGSDAEAFF.

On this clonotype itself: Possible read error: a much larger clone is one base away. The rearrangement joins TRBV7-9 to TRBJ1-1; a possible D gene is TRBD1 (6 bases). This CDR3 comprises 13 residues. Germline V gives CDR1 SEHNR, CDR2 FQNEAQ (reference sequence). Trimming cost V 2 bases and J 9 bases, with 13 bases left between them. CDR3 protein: CASSLKGGGQAFF. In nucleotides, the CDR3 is TGTGCCAGCAGCTTAAAGGGGGGAGGTCAAGCTTTCTTT.